Described below is a single T cell receptor (beta chain) sequence and its context. The antigen remains undetermined. The germline V gene has CDR1 SEHNR and CDR2 FQNEAQ (reference sequence). The CDR3 covers 14 residues. Trimming removed 1 base at V and 4 bases at J, with 10 bases between. TCRdb itself ran the 5' RACE reads through MiXCR, one entry per CDR3 protein. The sample has approximately 500,000 distinct CDR3 sequences, 20% to 25% seen once; the top ten hold around 3%. These data are taken from a study of identical twins. Study-wide results and limits: Where out-of-frame alpha sequences were twin-shared, they showed excess low generation probability.

The same data also contributed to another study, on T cells expressing NK-cell markers.

The TCR originated in a woman between 18 and 29 years old in good health. The V and J genes are TRBV7-9 and TRBJ1-1; D is ambiguous. The sample consisted of CD4+ T cells sorted from blood. The CDR3 sequence: CASSLVWEGTEAFF. Here the CDR3 DNA reads TGTGCCAGCAGCTTAGTGTGGGAGGGCACTGAAGCTTTCTTT. Full variable domain (outside the CDR3, taken from reference TRBV7-9 and TRBJ1-1): DTGVSQNPRHKITKRGQNVTFRCDPISEHNRLYWYRQTLGQGPEFLTYFQNEAQLEKSRLLSDRFSAERPKGSFSTLEIQRTEQGDSAMYLCASSLVWEGTEAFFGQGTRLTVV.